This T cell receptor beta chain comes out of a study of control samples from healthy donors and cancer patients. CDR1 and CDR2 from the germline V gene are LNHDA and SQIVND (reference sequence). CDR3 length equals 14 residues. The ends were cut back, 6 bases at V and 5 bases at J, with 16 bases in the middle. The assay was immunoSEQ multiplex PCR, and TCRdb's table has in-frame clones only and misses some. The repertoire holds about 34,000 clones, with about 88% as singletons. The chain links TRBV19 to TRBJ1-1; D is possibly TRBD1 (5 bases). This TCR was recovered from a woman aged 40 to 50 with lung cancer. The material sequenced was PBMCs. In DNA, the CDR3 is TGTGCCAGTAGCACGAGTCGGGGGTGGACTGAAGCTTTCTTT. It is translated as CASSTSRGWTEAFF.